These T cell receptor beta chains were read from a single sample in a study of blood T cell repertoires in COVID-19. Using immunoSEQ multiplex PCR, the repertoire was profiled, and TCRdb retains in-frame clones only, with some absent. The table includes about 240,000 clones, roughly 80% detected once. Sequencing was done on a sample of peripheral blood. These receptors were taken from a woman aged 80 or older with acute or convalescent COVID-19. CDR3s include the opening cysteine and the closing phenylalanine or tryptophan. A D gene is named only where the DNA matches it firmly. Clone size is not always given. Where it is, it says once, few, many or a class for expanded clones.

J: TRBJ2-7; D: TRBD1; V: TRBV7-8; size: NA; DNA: TGTGCCAGCAGCTTAACGCCTAGACAGGGGGGCTACGAGCAGTACTTC; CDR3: CASSLTPRQGGYEQYF
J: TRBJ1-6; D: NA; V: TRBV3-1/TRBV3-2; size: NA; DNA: TGTGCCAGCAGCCAAGGTCTCAACAGGTTGAGTTCACCCCTCCACTTT; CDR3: CASSQGLNRLSSPLHF
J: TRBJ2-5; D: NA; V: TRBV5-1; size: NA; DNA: TGCGCCAGCAGCTTGGGTTTGACATCGTACCAAGAGACCCAGTACTTC; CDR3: CASSLGLTSYQETQYF
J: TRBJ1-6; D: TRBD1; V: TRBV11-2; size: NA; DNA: TGTGCCAGCAGCTCCCGGACAGGGGGGTCCTATAATTCACCCCTCCACTTT; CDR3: CASSSRTGGSYNSPLHF
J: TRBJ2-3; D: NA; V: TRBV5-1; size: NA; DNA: TGCGCCAGCAGCTTGGTGGGGGGGCTCTACGATACGCAGTATTTT; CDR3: CASSLVGGLYDTQYF
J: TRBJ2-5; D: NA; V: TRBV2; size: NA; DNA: TGTGCCAGGCAGGCGGGGGAGACCCAGTACTTC; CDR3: CARQAGETQYF
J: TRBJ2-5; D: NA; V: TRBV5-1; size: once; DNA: TGCGCCAGCAGCTTGGTTCAGGGTAGAGAGACCCAGTACTTC; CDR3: CASSLVQGRETQYF
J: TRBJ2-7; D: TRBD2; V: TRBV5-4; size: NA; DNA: TGTGCCAGCACCCGGCGGGTCCCGGGACTAGATGCCCACGAGCAGTACTTC; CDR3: CASTRRVPGLDAHEQYF
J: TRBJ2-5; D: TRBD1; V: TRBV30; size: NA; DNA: TGTGCCTGGAGTGGCCCCTCAGGGGGCCGGGAGACCCAGTACTTC; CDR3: CAWSGPSGGRETQYF
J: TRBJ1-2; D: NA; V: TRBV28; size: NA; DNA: TGTGCCAGCAGTTTCGGGGAAACCTATGGCTACACCTTC; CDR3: CASSFGETYGYTF
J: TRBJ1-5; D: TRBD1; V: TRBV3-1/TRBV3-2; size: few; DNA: TGTGCCAGCAGCCCGGACAGGGGTAGCAATCAGCCCCAGCATTTT; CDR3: CASSPDRGSNQPQHF
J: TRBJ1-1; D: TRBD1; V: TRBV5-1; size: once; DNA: TGCGCCAGCAGCCCCCCTGGGACAGTGAACACTGAAGCTTTCTTT; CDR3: CASSPPGTVNTEAFF
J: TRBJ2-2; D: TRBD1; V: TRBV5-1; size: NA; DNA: TGCGCCAGCAGCCCGGAAGGGACAGCGGTAAGGGCCGGGGAGCTGTTTTTT; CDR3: CASSPEGTAVRAGELFF
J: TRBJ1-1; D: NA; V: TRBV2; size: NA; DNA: TGTGCCAGCAGGGAGACAGGAGTTGACGAAGCTTTCTTT; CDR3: CASRETGVDEAFF
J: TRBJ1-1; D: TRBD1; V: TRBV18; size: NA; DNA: TGTGCCAGCTCCCCAGGGGGCGGGAGCACTGAAGCTTTCTTT; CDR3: CASSPGGGSTEAFF
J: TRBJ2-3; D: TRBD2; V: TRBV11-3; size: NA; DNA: TGTGCCAGCAGCTTTGGAAGAGGCGGGGGAGGGACAGATACGCAGTATTTT; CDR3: CASSFGRGGGGTDTQYF
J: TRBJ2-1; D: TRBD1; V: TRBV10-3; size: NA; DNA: TGTGCCATCAGTGAAGAAGGGACAGGGAAACCCAATGAGCAGTTCTTC; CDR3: CAISEEGTGKPNEQFF
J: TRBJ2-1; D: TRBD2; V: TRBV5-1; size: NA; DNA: TGCGCCAGCAGCCCCGGAGGCGGGGGGACCTACAATGAGCAGTTCTTC; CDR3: CASSPGGGGTYNEQFF
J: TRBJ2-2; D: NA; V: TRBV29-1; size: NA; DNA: TGCAGCGTTGAAAAAGGGGCAGGAGGGGAGCTGTTTTTT; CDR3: CSVEKGAGGELFF
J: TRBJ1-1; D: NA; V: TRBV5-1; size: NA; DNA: TGCGCCAGCAGCTTGGATCCGGGAGGGAACACTGAAGCTTTCTTT; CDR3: CASSLDPGGNTEAFF
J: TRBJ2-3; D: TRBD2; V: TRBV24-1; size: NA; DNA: TGTGCCACCAGGGGTAGCGGGGTTAGCACAGATACGCAGTATTTT; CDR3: CATRGSGVSTDTQYF
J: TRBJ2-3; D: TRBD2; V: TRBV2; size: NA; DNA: TGTGCCAGCAGTTCAAGCGGGGGGATCACAGATACGCAGTATTTT; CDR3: CASSSSGGITDTQYF
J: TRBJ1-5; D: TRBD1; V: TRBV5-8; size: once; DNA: TGTGCCAGCAGGACAGGGTCCCAGCCCCAGCATTTT; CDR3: CASRTGSQPQHF
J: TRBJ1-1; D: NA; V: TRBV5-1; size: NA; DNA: TGCGCCAGCAGCTTGGCGGGGGGCGGGACTGAAGCTTTCTTT; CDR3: CASSLAGGGTEAFF
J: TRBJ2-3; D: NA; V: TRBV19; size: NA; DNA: TGTGCCAGTAGTATAGCCGGGGTTGGCACAGATACGCAGTATTTT; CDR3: CASSIAGVGTDTQYF
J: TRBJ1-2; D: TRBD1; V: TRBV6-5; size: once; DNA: TGTGCCAGCAGTTACCTGTCGGACAGGCGTAAGGGGGAAACCTTC; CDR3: CASSYLSDRRKGETF
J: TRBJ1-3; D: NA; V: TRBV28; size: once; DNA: TGTGCCAGCAGTCCAAGCAGGGGCTCTGGAAACACCATATATTTT; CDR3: CASSPSRGSGNTIYF
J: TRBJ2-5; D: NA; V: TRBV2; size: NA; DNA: TGTGCCAGCAGACGGACATTACAAGAGACCCAGTACTTC; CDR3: CASRRTLQETQYF
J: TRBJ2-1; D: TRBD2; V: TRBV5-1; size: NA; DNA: TGCGCCAGCAGGACTAGCGAGGCGGGGGGTGAGCAGTTCTTC; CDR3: CASRTSEAGGEQFF
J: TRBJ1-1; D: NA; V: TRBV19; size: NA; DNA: TGTGCCAGTATCCCAGGAGGTCCAATGAACACTGAAGCTTTCTTT; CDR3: CASIPGGPMNTEAFF
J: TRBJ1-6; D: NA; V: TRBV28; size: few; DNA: TGTGCCAGCACCCTGTCGGGGGGAGGCGGTTCACCCCTCCACTTT; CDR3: CASTLSGGGGSPLHF
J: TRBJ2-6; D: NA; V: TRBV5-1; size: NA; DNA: TGCGCCAGCAGTCCCCGGGGTTCTGGGGCCAACGTCCTGACTTTC; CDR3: CASSPRGSGANVLTF
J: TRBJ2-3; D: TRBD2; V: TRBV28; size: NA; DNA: TGTGCCAGCAGTTCCTATCCTGGGACTAGCGGGGCCAGCACAGATACGCAGTATTTT; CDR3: CASSSYPGTSGASTDTQYF
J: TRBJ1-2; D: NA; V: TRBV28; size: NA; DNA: TGTGCCAGCAAACTACAGGGAGGCTACACCTTC; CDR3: CASKLQGGYTF
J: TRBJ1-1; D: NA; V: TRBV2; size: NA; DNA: TGTGCCAGCAGTGGAGACTGGTGGAACACTGAAGCTTTCTTT; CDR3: CASSGDWWNTEAFF
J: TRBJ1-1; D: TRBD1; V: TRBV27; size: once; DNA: TGTGCCAGCAGGAAGTTCCAGACAGGGTTCGGCACTGAAGCTTTCTTT; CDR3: CASRKFQTGFGTEAFF
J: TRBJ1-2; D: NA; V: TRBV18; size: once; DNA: TGTGCCAGCTCACAACCGGGACACGACTATGGCTACACCTTC; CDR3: CASSQPGHDYGYTF
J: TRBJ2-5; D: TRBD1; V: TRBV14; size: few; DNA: TGTGCCAGCAGCCAAGGGACAGGGGATTTGGAGACCCAGTACTTC; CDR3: CASSQGTGDLETQYF
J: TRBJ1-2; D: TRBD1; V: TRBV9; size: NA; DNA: TGTGCCAGCTCACCCAGGCCCCAGGGGGCTGACTATGGCTACACCTTC; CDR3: CASSPRPQGADYGYTF
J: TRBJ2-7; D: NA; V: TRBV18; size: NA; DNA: TGTGCCAGCTCACCGGGTCAAAACAGGGACGCCTACGAGCAGTACTTC; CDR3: CASSPGQNRDAYEQYF
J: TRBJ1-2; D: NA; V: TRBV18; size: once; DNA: TGTGCCAGCTCACCCTGGTCAGAAGCTAACTATGGCTACACCTTC; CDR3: CASSPWSEANYGYTF
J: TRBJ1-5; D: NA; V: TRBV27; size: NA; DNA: TGTGCCAGCAGCCCTCGCGGAGCTGTTTGGCAGCCCCAGCATTTT; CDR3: CASSPRGAVWQPQHF
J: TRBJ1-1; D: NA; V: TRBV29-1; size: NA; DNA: TGCAGCGCGGGGCAGATGAACACTGAAGCTTTCTTT; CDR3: CSAGQMNTEAFF
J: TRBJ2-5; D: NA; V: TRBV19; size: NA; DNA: TGTGCCAGTAGTCGCCAGGTCGGTGAGACCCAGTACTTC; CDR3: CASSRQVGETQYF